This TCR beta chain was identified in a study of blood T cell repertoires in COVID-19. Study overall: Spain, Italy and the United States supplied samples that represented acute and convalescent COVID-19.

Produced via immunoSEQ multiplex PCR; TCRdb's table is partial and in-frame only. The table records about 270,000 clones, 91% of them present only once. This CDR3 comprises 17 residues. V was trimmed by 5 bases and J by 4 bases, leaving 21 bases between them. The germline CDR1 and CDR2 sequences are MNHEY and SMNVEV (reference sequence). Individuals aged about 18 to 95 years were recruited from 24 US areas. The chain employs TRBV27 and TRBJ2-1; D not certain. The TCR comes from a man between 35 and 55 years old who had been exposed to COVID-19. The material sequenced was PBMCs or T cells enriched from blood (not recorded which). The CDR3 region has the DNA TGTGCCAGCAGTCTCTGGGCCAAAAGTCTGCCTTACAATGAGCAGTTCTTC. Its translation: CASSLWAKSLPYNEQFF.